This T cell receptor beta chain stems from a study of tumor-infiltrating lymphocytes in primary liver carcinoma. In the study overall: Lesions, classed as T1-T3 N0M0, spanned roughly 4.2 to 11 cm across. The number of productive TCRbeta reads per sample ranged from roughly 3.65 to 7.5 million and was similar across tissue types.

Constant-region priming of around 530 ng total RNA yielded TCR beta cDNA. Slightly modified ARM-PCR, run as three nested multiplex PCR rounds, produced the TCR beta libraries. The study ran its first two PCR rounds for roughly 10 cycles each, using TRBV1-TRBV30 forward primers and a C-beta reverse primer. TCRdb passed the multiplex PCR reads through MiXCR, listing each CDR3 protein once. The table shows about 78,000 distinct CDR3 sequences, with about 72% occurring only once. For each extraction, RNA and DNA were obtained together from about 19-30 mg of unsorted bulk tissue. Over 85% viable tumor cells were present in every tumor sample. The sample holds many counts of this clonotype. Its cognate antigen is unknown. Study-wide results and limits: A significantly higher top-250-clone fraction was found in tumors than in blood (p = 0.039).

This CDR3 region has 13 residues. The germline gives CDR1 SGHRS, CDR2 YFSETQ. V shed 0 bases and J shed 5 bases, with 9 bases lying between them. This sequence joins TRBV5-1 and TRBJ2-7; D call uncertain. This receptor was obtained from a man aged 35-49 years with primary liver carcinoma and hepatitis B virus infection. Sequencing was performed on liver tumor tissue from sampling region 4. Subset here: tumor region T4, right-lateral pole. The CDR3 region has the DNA TGCGCCAGCAGCTTGGGAGGTGGTGACGAGCAGTACTTC. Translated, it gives CASSLGGGDEQYF.